Listed below are T cell receptor beta chains from one sample, sequenced in a study of CD8 T cells in ankylosing spondylitis. A single record per CDR3 protein comes from TCRdb applying MiXCR to the 5' RACE reads. The repertoire holds some 150,000 distinct CDR3 sequences, with over 9.5% as singletons. Sequences were obtained from blood, either unsorted or a sorted T cell fraction (not recorded which). The receptors come from a female donor with ankylosing spondylitis or in good health (not recorded which). CDR3s include the opening cysteine and the closing phenylalanine or tryptophan. D genes are given only for firm matches. Only part of the rows carry a size: once, few, many, or a class if the clone is expanded.

>TRBJ1-2|-|TRBV7-9|many
TGTGCCAGCAGCCCATACGAGGGGCTTAAGAATGGCTACACCTTC
CASSPYEGLKNGYTF
>TRBJ1-6|-|TRBV27|many
TGTGCCAGCAGTTTCGGGACGGGTAATTCACCCCTCCACTTT
CASSFGTGNSPLHF
>TRBJ2-7|TRBD1|TRBV7-8|many
TGTGCCACAAACCGGGACAGGGGTTTCGAGCAGTACTTC
CATNRDRGFEQYF
>TRBJ2-3|-|TRBV29-1|many
TGCAGCGTTTATCAGGGCCCTGGGAGCACAGATACGCAGTATTTT
CSVYQGPGSTDTQYF
>TRBJ1-1|-|TRBV27|many
TGTGCCAGTAGTGGTACCAGGGCGAACACTGAAGCTTTCTTT
CASSGTRANTEAFF
>TRBJ2-3|TRBD2|TRBV9|few
TGTGCCAGCAGCGTCGGACTAGCGGGAATCACAGATACGCAGTATTTT
CASSVGLAGITDTQYF
>TRBJ1-2|-|TRBV18|many
TGTGCCAGCTCACCACCGTCGACAAAGATCTATGGCTACACCTTC
CASSPPSTKIYGYTF
>TRBJ2-1|TRBD1|TRBV24-1|many
TGTGCCACCAGTGATACCGGGACAGCGTACAATGAGCAGTTCTTC
CATSDTGTAYNEQFF
>TRBJ2-5|-|TRBV2|-
TGCGCCAGCAGTTTTACGGAAGGAAGGGAGACCCAGTACTTC
CASSFTEGRETQYF
>TRBJ2-7|-|TRBV20-1|-
TGCAGTGCTAGTAGTCGCGGGCGTCGAGACCGATACGAGCAGTACTTC
CSASSRGRRDRYEQYF
>TRBJ1-2|-|TRBV5-1|many
TGCGCCAGCAGCTTGGCCGGAGAGAGTGGCTACACCTTC
CASSLAGESGYTF
>TRBJ1-2|-|TRBV2|many
TGTGCCAGCAGTGACTTGGGATATGGCTACACCTTC
CASSDLGYGYTF
>TRBJ2-1|TRBD1|TRBV4-1|many
TGCGCCAGCAGCCAAGAGGGACAGGGTTATGAGCAGTTCTTC
CASSQEGQGYEQFF
>TRBJ1-6|-|TRBV9|many
TGTGCCAGCAGCGTAGGGCAGGGTGATTCACCCCTCCACTTT
CASSVGQGDSPLHF
>TRBJ1-2|-|TRBV12-3/TRBV12-4|many
TGTGCCAGCAGTTTGTCCAACTATGGCTACACCTTC
CASSLSNYGYTF
>TRBJ2-2|TRBD2|TRBV7-9|many
TGTGCCAGCACCGGGGCTAGCGGTTTCACCGGGGAGCTGTTTTTT
CASTGASGFTGELFF
>TRBJ1-1|-|TRBV30|many
TGTGCCTGGAGCTCGGCCTCGGGAGGGGCTTTCTTT
CAWSSASGGAFF
>TRBJ1-2|TRBD1|TRBV5-1|many
TGCGCCAGCAGCGTGAGGCCCGGGACAGGGATCAACTATGGCTACACCTTC
CASSVRPGTGINYGYTF
>TRBJ1-1|TRBD1|TRBV7-2|few
TGTGCCAGCAGCTTTACAGGGGTTTCCACTGAAGCTTTCTTT
CASSFTGVSTEAFF
>TRBJ2-1|-|TRBV7-8|many
TGTGCCAGCAGCTTACTGGGACCACTTAATGAGCAGTTCTTC
CASSLLGPLNEQFF
>TRBJ2-3|-|TRBV20-1|-
TGCGGAGCCCCCAGCACAGATACGCAGTATTTT
CGAPSTDTQYF
>TRBJ1-2|-|TRBV20-1|many
TGCAGTCCCCGCGGGGAACCGGGCTATGGCTACACCTTC
CSPRGEPGYGYTF
>TRBJ2-1|-|TRBV6-1|many
TGTGCCAGCACCATACAAGGGGGGTACAATGAGCAGTTCTTC
CASTIQGGYNEQFF
>TRBJ2-7|-|TRBV5-6|-
TGTGCCAGCAGCAAGACTAATCCCTACGAGCAGTACTTC
CASSKTNPYEQYF